This is a list of T cell receptor beta chains from one sample in a study of blood T cell repertoires in COVID-19. TCRdb's copy holds only in-frame clones and misses some; the assay was immunoSEQ multiplex PCR. The sample lists hundreds of thousands of clones, approximately 86% seen once, with 3% in the top ten. The sample consisted of peripheral blood. The source is a man in his 60s with acute or convalescent COVID-19. Each CDR3 is given with its conserved first and last residue. Fields, in order: CDR3 length, V gene, clone size, J gene, D gene, CDR3 DNA, CDR3 protein. A D gene is named only where the DNA matches it firmly. The listing skips clone size in some rows; elsewhere it reads once, few, many or a size class.

12,TRBV30,NA,TRBJ2-5,NA,TGTGCCCGAAAGGGGGGGTGGGAGACCCAGTACTTC,CARKGGWETQYF
15,TRBV6-2/TRBV6-3,NA,TRBJ2-5,TRBD1,TGTGCCAGCAGTTACTCGAGGGGGCGAGGAGAGACCCAGTACTTC,CASSYSRGRGETQYF
17,TRBV28,NA,TRBJ1-2,NA,TGTGCCAGCAGTTCTTCATCACAGGGACCTGCGGGCTATGGCTACACCTTC,CASSSSSQGPAGYGYTF
14,TRBV29-1,NA,TRBJ2-7,TRBD1,TGCAGCGTTTCCCCCCGACAGGGTACCTACGAGCAGTACTTC,CSVSPRQGTYEQYF
15,TRBV10-3,NA,TRBJ2-7,TRBD2,TGTGCCATCAGTGAGTATTCGGGGGGCTCCTACGAGCAGTACTTC,CAISEYSGGSYEQYF
16,TRBV20-1,NA,TRBJ2-5,TRBD2,TGCAGTGCTAGTCGGACTAGCGGGGGCATCCAAGAGACCCAGTACTTC,CSASRTSGGIQETQYF
15,TRBV5-5,NA,TRBJ2-3,NA,TGTGCCAGCAGCGGGTGGGCAGGGAGCACAGATACGCAGTATTTT,CASSGWAGSTDTQYF
17,TRBV6-2/TRBV6-3,NA,TRBJ1-1,TRBD1,TGTGCCAGCAGCCGACAAAGACAGGGAAGGGTGAGCACTGAAGCTTTCTTT,CASSRQRQGRVSTEAFF
16,TRBV7-3,NA,TRBJ2-5,TRBD2,TGTGCCAGCAGCTTAACTAGCGGGGGGGCCAGAGAGACCCAGTACTTC,CASSLTSGGARETQYF
16,TRBV4-2,NA,TRBJ2-3,TRBD2,TGTGCCAGCAGCCAAGGCCTAGCGGGGGGCACAGATACGCAGTATTTT,CASSQGLAGGTDTQYF
12,TRBV3-1/TRBV3-2,NA,TRBJ2-5,NA,TGTGCCAGCCGGCAGGGATCAGAGACCCAGTACTTC,CASRQGSETQYF
15,TRBV7-2,NA,TRBJ2-5,TRBD1,TGTGCCAGCACCCTGGTAGACAGGGCACAAGAGACCCAGTACTTC,CASTLVDRAQETQYF
12,TRBV30,NA,TRBJ2-5,TRBD2,TGTGCCTGGAGTAGCGGGGGACCTCGACTGTACTTC,CAWSSGGPRLYF
15,TRBV7-3,NA,TRBJ2-2,NA,TGTGCCAGCAGCCCGTGGGGCAGTTCCACCGGGGAGCTGTTTTTT,CASSPWGSSTGELFF
16,TRBV28,once,TRBJ1-5,NA,TGTGCCAGCAGTCCGAAAGCGGCGACAAGCAATCAGCCCCAGCATTTT,CASSPKAATSNQPQHF
14,TRBV5-1,NA,TRBJ1-2,NA,TGCGCCAGCCGGGGGGACACCGCTAACTATGGCTACACCTTC,CASRGDTANYGYTF
15,TRBV10-2,NA,TRBJ1-2,TRBD1,TGCGCCAGCAGTGAGGTTACAGGGGGCAACTATGGCTACACCTTC,CASSEVTGGNYGYTF
15,TRBV11-2,NA,TRBJ2-5,TRBD2,TGTGCCAGCGGCACGGGACTAGCGGGGGAAGAGACCCAGTACTTC,CASGTGLAGEETQYF
14,TRBV19,NA,TRBJ2-7,NA,TGTGCCAGTACGTGGAGCAGGGAAACCTACGAGCAGTACTTC,CASTWSRETYEQYF
17,TRBV14,NA,TRBJ2-5,TRBD2,TGTGCCAGCAGCCAAGATCAACTAGCGGGGCCCAGAGAGACCCAGTACTTC,CASSQDQLAGPRETQYF
14,TRBV4-3,NA,TRBJ2-1,NA,TGCGCCAGCAGCCAAGGGAGGTTAAAAAATGAGCAGTTCTTC,CASSQGRLKNEQFF
14,TRBV5-1,once,TRBJ2-5,TRBD1,TGCGCCAGCAGCTCACAGGGGGACCAAGAGACCCAGTACTTC,CASSSQGDQETQYF
13,TRBV6-5,NA,TRBJ1-2,NA,TGTGCCACCGAGGGCAGCGACAACTATGGCTACACCTTC,CATEGSDNYGYTF
14,TRBV5-6,NA,TRBJ1-4,TRBD1,TGTGCCAGCAGCGGGACAGGGTTAGGTGAAAAACTGTTTTTT,CASSGTGLGEKLFF
14,TRBV15,once,TRBJ2-1,NA,TGTGCCACCAGCACTCAGGACAGACTCAATGAGCAGTTCTTC,CATSTQDRLNEQFF
17,TRBV9,NA,TRBJ2-7,TRBD1,TGTGCCAGCAGCGTTCACAGCGGGACAGGGCAATCCTACGAGCAGTACTTC,CASSVHSGTGQSYEQYF
15,TRBV7-3,NA,TRBJ2-5,TRBD1,TGTGCCAGCAGCCCTACAGGGGGCCCAGGGACGACCCAGTACTTC,CASSPTGGPGTTQYF
17,TRBV27,NA,TRBJ1-5,TRBD1,TGTGCCAGCAGTGACAGGGGGGGGTACAGCAGCAATCAGCCCCAGCATTTT,CASSDRGGYSSNQPQHF
17,TRBV27,NA,TRBJ1-2,TRBD1,TGTGCCAGCAGTGCGCGTCCCGGGACAGGGGACTCCTATGGCTACACCTTC,CASSARPGTGDSYGYTF